This T cell receptor beta chain was captured by sequencing in a study of T cell repertoires in cytomegalovirus infection. Study-level information: Recently identified HLA-C-restricted and well-studied HLA-B-restricted CMV epitopes were used. Indications of both CMV infection and matching HLA type were provided by public TCR beta signatures. Study findings and constraints: HLA-C-restricted TCR beta clonotypes specific for CMV led the ex vivo response. The cumulative frequency of public TCR beta families distinguished individuals who carried CMV together with the relevant HLA.

In this sample, this clonotype turned up a few times. Its antigen is undetermined. Germline CDR1 is DFQATT and CDR2 is SNEGSKA (reference sequence). Trimming removed 6 bases from V and 5 bases from J, with 17 bases in between. The CDR3 sequence is 13 residues long. TCRdb reprocessed the reads with MiXCR, giving one entry per CDR3 protein. The table shows around 100,000 distinct CDR3 sequences, with around 45% occurring only once. The V call is TRBV20-1, the J call TRBJ2-7; D may be TRBD1 (5 bases). The source material was CD8+ T cells from cultured PBMCs, sampled from culture after CMV antigen stimulation. The receptor was isolated from a human donor in good health (CMV status not recorded). Some clones in this sample may be carry-over from other donors' samples. The CDR3 DNA reads TGCAGTGCAAGGGGATTATCGGGTAACGAGCAGTACTTC. Its protein is CSARGLSGNEQYF.